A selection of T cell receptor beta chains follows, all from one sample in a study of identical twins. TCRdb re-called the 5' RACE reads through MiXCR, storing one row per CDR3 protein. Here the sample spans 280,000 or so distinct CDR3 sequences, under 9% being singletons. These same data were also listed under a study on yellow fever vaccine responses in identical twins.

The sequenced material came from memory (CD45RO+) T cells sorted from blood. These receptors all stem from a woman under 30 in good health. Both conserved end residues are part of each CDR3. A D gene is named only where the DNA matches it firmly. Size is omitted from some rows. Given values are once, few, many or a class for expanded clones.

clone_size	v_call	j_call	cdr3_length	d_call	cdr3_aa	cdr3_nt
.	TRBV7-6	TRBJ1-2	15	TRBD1	CASSPGQNSFYGYTF	TGTGCCAGCAGCCCGGGACAGAACTCCTTCTATGGCTACACCTTC
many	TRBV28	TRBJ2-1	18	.	CASSPPRPSSGFYNEQFF	TGTGCCAGCAGTCCTCCGCGTCCCTCTTCGGGTTTTTACAATGAGCAGTTCTTC
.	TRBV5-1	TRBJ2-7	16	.	CASSSRQTVEFNEQYF	TGCGCCAGCAGCTCTAGACAGACGGTAGAGTTCAACGAGCAGTACTTC
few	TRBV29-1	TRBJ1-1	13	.	CSVEQLENTEAFF	TGCAGCGTTGAACAACTTGAGAACACTGAAGCTTTCTTT
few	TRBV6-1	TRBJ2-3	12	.	CATKQYTDTQYF	TGTGCCACCAAACAGTACACAGATACGCAGTATTTT
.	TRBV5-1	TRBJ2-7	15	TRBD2	CASSRGTSGIFEQYF	TGCGCCAGCAGCCGCGGGACTAGCGGGATATTCGAGCAGTACTTC
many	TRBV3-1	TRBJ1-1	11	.	CASSPPRWAFF	TGTGCCAGCAGCCCCCCCCGATGGGCTTTCTTT
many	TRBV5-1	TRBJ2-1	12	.	CASSQTRNEQFF	TGCGCCAGCAGCCAAACTAGGAATGAGCAGTTCTTC
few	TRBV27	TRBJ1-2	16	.	CASSPAPWRGNYGYTF	TGTGCCAGCAGTCCAGCCCCATGGAGGGGAAACTATGGCTACACCTTC
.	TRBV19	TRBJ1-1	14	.	CASRPGIRNTEAFF	TGTGCCAGTAGGCCAGGGATAAGGAACACTGAAGCTTTCTTT
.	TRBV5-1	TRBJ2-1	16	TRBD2	CASSAATSGTHNEQFF	TGCGCCAGCAGCGCCGCGACTAGCGGGACGCACAATGAGCAGTTCTTC
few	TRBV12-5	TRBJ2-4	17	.	CASGLPQGQSAKNIQYF	TGTGCTAGTGGTTTGCCACAGGGTCAGTCGGCCAAAAACATTCAGTACTTC
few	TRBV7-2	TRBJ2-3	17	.	CASSSRRGEGGTDTQYF	TGTGCCAGCAGCTCCCGTAGGGGGGAGGGAGGCACAGATACGCAGTATTTT
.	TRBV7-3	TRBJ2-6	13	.	CASQASGANVLTF	TGTGCCAGCCAGGCCTCTGGGGCCAACGTCCTGACTTTC
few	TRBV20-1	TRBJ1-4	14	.	CSASLVTENEKLFF	TGCAGTGCTAGTCTGGTGACGGAGAATGAAAAACTGTTTTTT
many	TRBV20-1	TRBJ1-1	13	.	CSAREGGVNEAFF	TGCAGTGCTAGAGAGGGGGGGGTTAATGAAGCTTTCTTT
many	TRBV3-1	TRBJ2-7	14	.	CASSQGISSYEQYF	TGTGCCAGCAGCCAAGGGATTTCCTCCTACGAGCAGTACTTC
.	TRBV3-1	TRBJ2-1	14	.	CASKTGPLWYEQFF	TGTGCCAGCAAAACCGGGCCTCTGTGGTATGAGCAGTTCTTC
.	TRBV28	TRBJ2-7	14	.	CASSPPRLSRGQYF	TGTGCCAGCAGTCCCCCACGACTGTCCCGAGGGCAGTACTTC
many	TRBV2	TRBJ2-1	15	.	CASRQEHSSYNEQFF	TGTGCCAGCCGCCAAGAACACAGCTCCTACAATGAGCAGTTCTTC
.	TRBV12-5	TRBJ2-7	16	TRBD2	CASGLASGSRAYEQYF	TGTGCTAGTGGTTTGGCTAGCGGGAGTAGGGCCTACGAGCAGTACTTC
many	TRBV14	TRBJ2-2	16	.	CASSLFRDANTGELFF	TGTGCCAGCAGCCTGTTCAGGGACGCGAACACCGGGGAGCTGTTTTTT
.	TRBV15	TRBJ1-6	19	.	CATSRARGAGSSYNSPLHF	TGTGCCACCAGCAGAGCTCGAGGGGCTGGTAGCTCCTATAATTCACCCCTCCACTTT
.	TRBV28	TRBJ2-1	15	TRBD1	CASSPPGQGEREQFF	TGTGCCAGCAGTCCCCCGGGACAGGGGGAACGGGAGCAGTTCTTC
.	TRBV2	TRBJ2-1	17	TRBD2	CASTLRAGSYKGNEQFF	TGTGCCAGCACCCTTAGAGCGGGGAGTTACAAGGGGAATGAGCAGTTCTTC
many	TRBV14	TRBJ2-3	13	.	CASSQFATDTQYF	TGTGCCAGCAGCCAATTCGCCACAGATACGCAGTATTTT
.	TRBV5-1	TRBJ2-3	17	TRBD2	CASSLGTPLAGTDTQYF	TGCGCCAGCAGCTTGGGCACCCCCCTAGCGGGCACAGATACGCAGTATTTT
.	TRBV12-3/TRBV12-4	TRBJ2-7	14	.	CASSFFGGANEQYF	TGTGCCAGCAGTTTTTTTGGGGGGGCCAACGAGCAGTACTTC
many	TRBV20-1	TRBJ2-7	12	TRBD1	CSAGGQTYEQYF	TGCAGTGCTGGGGGACAGACCTACGAGCAGTACTTC
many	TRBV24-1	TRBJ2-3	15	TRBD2	CATSGASGVADTQYF	TGTGCCACCAGTGGGGCTAGCGGTGTTGCAGATACGCAGTATTTT
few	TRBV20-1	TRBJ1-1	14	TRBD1	CSAREHSGQGGAFF	TGCAGTGCTAGAGAGCACTCCGGACAGGGTGGAGCTTTCTTT
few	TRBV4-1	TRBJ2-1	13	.	CASSQDVGLLQFF	TGCGCCAGCAGCCAAGATGTAGGGTTACTCCAGTTCTTC
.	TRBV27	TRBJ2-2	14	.	CASSLERVTGELFF	TGTGCCAGCAGTTTAGAAAGGGTAACCGGGGAGCTGTTTTTT
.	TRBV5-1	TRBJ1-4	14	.	CASRRSSSNEKLFF	TGCGCCAGCAGACGGAGCAGTTCTAATGAAAAACTGTTTTTT
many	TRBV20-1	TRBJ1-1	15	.	CSATRSDSMNTEAFF	TGCAGTGCTACCCGAAGTGACTCCATGAACACTGAAGCTTTCTTT
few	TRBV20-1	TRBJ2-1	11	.	CSALKADEQFF	TGCAGTGCTTTAAAAGCGGATGAGCAGTTCTTC
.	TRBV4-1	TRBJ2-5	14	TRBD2	CASSQASGNPPQYF	TGCGCCAGCAGCCAAGCTAGCGGGAACCCCCCCCAGTACTTC
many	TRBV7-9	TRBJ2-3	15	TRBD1	CASSLRQGTTDTQYF	TGTGCCAGCAGCTTAAGACAGGGGACCACAGATACGCAGTATTTT